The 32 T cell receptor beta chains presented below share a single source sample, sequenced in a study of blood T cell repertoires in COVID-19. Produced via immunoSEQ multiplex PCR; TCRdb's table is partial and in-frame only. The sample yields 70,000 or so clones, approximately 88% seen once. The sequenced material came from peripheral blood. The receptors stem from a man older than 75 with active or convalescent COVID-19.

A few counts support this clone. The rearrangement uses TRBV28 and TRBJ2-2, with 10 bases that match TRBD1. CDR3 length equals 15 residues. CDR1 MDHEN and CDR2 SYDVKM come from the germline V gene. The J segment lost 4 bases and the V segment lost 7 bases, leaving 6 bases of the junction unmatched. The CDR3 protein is CASTLTGGGTGELFF. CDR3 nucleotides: TGTGCCAGCACGCTGACAGGGGGCGGCACCGGGGAGCTGTTTTTT.

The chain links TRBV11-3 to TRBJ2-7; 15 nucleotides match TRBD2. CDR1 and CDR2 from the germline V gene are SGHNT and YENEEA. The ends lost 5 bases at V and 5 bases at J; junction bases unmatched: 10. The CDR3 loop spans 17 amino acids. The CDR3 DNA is TGTGCCAGCAGCGGACGGACTAGCGGGAGGGCAAGGAACGAGCAGTACTTC. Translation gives CASSGRTSGRARNEQYF. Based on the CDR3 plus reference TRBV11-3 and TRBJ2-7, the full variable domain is EAGVVQSPRYKIIEKKQPVAFWCNPISGHNTLYWYLQNLGQGPELLIRYENEEAVDDSQLPKDRFSAERLKGVDSTLKIQPAELGDSAVYLCASSGRTSGRARNEQYFGPGTRLTVT.

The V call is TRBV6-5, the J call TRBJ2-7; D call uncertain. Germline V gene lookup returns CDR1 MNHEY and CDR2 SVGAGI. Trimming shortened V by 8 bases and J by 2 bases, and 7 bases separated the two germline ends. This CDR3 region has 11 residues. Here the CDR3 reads CASAGPYEQYF. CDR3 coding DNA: TGTGCCAGCGCTGGCCCCTACGAGCAGTACTTC.

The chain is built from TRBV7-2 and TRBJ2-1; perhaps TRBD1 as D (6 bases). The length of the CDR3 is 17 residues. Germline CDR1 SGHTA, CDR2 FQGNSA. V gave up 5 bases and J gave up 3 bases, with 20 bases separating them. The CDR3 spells CASSVGLRGGLYNEQFF. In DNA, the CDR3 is TGTGCCAGCAGCGTAGGCCTCCGTGGGGGCCTCTACAATGAGCAGTTCTTC.

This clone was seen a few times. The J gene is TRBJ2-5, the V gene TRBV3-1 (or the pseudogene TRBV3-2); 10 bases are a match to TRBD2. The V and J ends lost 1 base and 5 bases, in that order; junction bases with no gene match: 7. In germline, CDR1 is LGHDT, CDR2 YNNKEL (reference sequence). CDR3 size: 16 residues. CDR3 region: CASSQGLAGGWETQYF. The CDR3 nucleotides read TGTGCCAGCAGCCAAGGTTTAGCGGGAGGATGGGAGACCCAGTACTTC.

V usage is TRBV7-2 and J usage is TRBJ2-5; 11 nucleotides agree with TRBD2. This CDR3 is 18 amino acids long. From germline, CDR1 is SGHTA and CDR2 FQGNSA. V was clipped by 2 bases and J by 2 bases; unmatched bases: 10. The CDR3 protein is CASSLNPSGGSGQETQYF. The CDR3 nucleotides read TGTGCCAGCAGCTTAAACCCTAGCGGGGGGTCGGGGCAAGAGACCCAGTACTTC.

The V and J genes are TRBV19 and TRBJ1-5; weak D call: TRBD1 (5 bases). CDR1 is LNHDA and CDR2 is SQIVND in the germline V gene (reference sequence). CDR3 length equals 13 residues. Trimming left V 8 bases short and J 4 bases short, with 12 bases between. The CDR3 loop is CASAARGNQPQHF. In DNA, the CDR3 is TGTGCCAGTGCTGCACGGGGGAATCAGCCCCAGCATTTT. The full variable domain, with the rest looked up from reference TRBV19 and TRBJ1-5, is DGGITQSPKYLFRKEGQNVTLSCEQNLNHDAMYWYRQDPGQGLRLIYYSQIVNDFQKGDIAEGYSVSREKKESFPLTVTSAQKNPTAFYLCASAARGNQPQHFGDGTRLSIL.

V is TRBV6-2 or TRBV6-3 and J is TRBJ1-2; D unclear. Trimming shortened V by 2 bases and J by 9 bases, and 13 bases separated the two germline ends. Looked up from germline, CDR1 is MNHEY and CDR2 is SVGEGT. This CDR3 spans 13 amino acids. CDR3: CASSYGSSSRYTF. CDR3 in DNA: TGTGCCAGCAGTTACGGTAGCAGTTCGCGCTACACCTTC.

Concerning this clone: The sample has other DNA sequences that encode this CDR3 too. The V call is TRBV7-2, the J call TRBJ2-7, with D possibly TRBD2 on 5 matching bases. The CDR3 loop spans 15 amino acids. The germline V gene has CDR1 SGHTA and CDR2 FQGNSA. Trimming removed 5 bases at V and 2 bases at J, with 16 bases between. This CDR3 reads CASSLGRGLTYEQYF. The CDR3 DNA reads TGTGCCAGCAGCCTAGGACGGGGATTGACCTACGAGCAGTACTTC.

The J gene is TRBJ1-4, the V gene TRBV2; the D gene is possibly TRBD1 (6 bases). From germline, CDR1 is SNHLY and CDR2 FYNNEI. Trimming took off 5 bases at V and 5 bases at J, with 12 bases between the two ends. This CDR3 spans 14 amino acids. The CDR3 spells CASSPDSLNEKLFF. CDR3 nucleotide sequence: TGTGCCAGCAGTCCGGACAGTTTGAATGAAAAACTGTTTTTT.

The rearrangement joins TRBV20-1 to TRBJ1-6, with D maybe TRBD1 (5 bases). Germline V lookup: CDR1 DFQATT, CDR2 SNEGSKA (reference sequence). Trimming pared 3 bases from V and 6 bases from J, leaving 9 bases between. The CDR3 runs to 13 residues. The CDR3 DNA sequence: TGCAGTGCTAGTCGGGGGGGTAATTCACCCCTCCACTTT. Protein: CSASRGGNSPLHF.

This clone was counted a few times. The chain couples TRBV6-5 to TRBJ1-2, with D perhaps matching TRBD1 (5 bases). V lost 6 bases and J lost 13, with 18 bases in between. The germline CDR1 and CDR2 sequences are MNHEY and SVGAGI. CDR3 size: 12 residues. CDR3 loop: CASRIGRDSITF. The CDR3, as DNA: TGTGCCAGCAGAATAGGCCGAGACAGTATCACCTTC.

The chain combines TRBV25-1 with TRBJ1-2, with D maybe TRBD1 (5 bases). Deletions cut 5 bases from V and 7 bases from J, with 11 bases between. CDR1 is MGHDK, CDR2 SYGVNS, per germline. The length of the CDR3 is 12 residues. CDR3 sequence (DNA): TGTGCCAGCAGTCGGGGGGGAGGTGGCTACACCTTC. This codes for CASSRGGGGYTF.

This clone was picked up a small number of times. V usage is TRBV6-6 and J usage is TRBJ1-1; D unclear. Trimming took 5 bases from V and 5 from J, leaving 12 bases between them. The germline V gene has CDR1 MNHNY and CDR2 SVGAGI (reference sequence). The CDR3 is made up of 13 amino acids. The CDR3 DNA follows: TGTGCCAGCAGTACGAGGGTAGAAACTGAAGCTTTCTTT. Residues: CASSTRVETEAFF.

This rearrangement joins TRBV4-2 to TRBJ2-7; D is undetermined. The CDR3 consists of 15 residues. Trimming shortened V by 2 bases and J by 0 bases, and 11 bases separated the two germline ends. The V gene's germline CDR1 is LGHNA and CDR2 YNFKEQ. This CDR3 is CASSQPTGSSYEQYF. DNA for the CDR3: TGTGCCAGCAGCCAACCGACTGGCAGCTCCTACGAGCAGTACTTC.

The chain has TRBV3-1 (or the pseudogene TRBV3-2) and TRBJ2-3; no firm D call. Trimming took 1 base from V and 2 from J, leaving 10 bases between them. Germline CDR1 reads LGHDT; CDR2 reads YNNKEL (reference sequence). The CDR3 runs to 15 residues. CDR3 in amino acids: CASSQARDFTDTQYF. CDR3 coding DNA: TGTGCCAGCAGCCAAGCTCGTGACTTCACAGATACGCAGTATTTT.

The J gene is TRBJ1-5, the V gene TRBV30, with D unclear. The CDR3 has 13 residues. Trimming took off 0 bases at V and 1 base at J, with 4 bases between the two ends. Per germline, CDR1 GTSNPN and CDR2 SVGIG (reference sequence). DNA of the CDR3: TGTGCCTGGAGTGTACGGAGCAATCAGCCCCAGCATTTT. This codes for CAWSVRSNQPQHF.

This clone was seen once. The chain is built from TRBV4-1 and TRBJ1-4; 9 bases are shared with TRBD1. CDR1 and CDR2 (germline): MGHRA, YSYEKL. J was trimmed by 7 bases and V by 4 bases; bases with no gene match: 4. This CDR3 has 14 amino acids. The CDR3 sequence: CASSRTDRGEKLFF. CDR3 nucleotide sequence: TGCGCCAGCAGCCGCACGGACAGGGGTGAAAAACTGTTTTTT.

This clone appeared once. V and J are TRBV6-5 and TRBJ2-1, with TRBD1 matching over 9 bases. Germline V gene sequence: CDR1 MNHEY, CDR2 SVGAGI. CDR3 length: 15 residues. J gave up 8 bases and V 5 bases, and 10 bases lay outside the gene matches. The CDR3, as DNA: TGTGCCAGCAGTACTCCGGGACAGGGAAATGATGAGCAGTTCTTC. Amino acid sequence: CASSTPGQGNDEQFF.

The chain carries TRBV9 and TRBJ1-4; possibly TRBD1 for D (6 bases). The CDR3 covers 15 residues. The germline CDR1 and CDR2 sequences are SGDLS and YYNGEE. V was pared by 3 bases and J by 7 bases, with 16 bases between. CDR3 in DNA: TGTGCCAGCAGCGACAAGGCGGGGGCCGGTGAAAAACTGTTTTTT. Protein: CASSDKAGAGEKLFF.

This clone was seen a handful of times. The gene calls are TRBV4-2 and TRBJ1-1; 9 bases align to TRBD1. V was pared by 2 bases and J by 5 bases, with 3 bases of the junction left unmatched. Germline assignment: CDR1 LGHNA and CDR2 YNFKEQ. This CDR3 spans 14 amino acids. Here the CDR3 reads CASSQRTGATEAFF. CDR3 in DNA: TGTGCCAGCAGCCAACGGACAGGGGCGACTGAAGCTTTCTTT.

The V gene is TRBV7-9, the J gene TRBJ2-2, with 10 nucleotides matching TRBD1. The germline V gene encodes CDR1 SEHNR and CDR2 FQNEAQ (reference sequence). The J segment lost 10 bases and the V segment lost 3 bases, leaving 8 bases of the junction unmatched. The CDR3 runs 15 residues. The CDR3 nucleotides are TGTGCCAGCAGCTTCGGGACAGGGGTTTACCAGGAGCTGTTTTTT. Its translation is CASSFGTGVYQELFF.

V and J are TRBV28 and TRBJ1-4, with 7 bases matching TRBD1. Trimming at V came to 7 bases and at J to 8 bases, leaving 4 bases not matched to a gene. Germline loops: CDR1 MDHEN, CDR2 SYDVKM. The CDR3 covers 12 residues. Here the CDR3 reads CASNQGGEKLFF. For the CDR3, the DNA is TGTGCCAGCAACCAAGGGGGCGAAAAACTGTTTTTT. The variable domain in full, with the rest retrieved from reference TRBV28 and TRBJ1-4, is DVKVTQSSRYLVKRTGEKVFLECVQDMDHENMFWYRQDPGLGLRLIYFSYDVKMKEKGDIPEGYSVSREKKERFSLILESASTNQTSMYLCASNQGGEKLFFGSGTQLSVL.

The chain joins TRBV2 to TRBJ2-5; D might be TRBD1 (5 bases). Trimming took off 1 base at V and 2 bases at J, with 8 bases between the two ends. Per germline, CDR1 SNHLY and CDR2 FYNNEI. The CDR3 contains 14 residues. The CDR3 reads CASSEVDRQETQYF. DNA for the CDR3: TGTGCCAGCAGTGAAGTAGACAGACAAGAGACCCAGTACTTC.

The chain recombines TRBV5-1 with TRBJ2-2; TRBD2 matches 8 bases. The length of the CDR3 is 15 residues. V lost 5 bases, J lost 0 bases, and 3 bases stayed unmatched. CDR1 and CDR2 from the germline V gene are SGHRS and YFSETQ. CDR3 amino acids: CASSVAGTNTGELFF. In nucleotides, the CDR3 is TGCGCCAGCAGTGTAGCGGGAACGAACACCGGGGAGCTGTTTTTT.

The CDR3 is CASSLDSTKNIQYF. The CDR3 DNA reads TGTGCCAGCAGTTTAGACAGTACCAAAAACATTCAGTACTTC. V and J are TRBV6-5 and TRBJ2-4; the D gene is possibly TRBD1 (5 bases). Germline-derived CDR1 and CDR2 are MNHEY and SVGAGI. The CDR3 is 14 amino acids. The V end was cut by 4 bases, the J end by 2 bases, with 9 bases between.

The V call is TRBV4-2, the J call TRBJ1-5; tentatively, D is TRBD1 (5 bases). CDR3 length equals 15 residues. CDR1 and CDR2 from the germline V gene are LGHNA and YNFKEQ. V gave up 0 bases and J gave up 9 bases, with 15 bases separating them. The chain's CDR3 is CASSQDLTGETPQHF. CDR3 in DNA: TGTGCCAGCAGCCAAGATCTTACGGGGGAGACGCCCCAGCATTTT.

In DNA form, the CDR3 reads TGTGCCAGCAGCAAAGACAGGACCGCCTATGGCTACACCTTC. Encoded protein: CASSKDRTAYGYTF. The rearrangement joins TRBV5-4 to TRBJ1-2; tentative D call: TRBD1 (6 bases). V was shortened by 4 bases and J by 4 bases, with 14 bases between the two germline ends. The germline V gene has CDR1 SGHNT and CDR2 YYREEE (reference sequence). The CDR3 runs to 14 residues.

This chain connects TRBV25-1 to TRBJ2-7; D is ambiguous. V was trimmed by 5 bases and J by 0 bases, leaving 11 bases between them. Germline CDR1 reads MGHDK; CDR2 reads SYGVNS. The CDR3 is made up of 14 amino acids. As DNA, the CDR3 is TGTGCCAGCAGTACCCGCCTACTCTCCTACGAGCAGTACTTC. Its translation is CASSTRLLSYEQYF.

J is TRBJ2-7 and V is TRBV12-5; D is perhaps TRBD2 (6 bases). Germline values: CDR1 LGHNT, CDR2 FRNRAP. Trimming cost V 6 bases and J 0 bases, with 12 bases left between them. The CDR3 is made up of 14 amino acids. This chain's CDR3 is CASGWTGSSYEQYF. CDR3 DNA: TGTGCTAGTGGCTGGACCGGGAGCTCCTACGAGCAGTACTTC.

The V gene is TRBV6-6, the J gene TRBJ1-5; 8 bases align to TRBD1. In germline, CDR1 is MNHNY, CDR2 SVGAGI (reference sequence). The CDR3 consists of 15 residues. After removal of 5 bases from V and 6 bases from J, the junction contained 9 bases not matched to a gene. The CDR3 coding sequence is TGTGCCAGCAGTCTGAAACAGGGGGGAGGTCAGCCCCAGCATTTT. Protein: CASSLKQGGGQPQHF.

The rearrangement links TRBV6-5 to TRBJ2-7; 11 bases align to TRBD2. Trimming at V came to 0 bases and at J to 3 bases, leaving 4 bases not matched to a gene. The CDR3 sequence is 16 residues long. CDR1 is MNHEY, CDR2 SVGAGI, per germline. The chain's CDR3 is CASSYSTSGVLYEQYF. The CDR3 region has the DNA TGTGCCAGCAGTTACTCGACTAGCGGGGTACTCTACGAGCAGTACTTC.